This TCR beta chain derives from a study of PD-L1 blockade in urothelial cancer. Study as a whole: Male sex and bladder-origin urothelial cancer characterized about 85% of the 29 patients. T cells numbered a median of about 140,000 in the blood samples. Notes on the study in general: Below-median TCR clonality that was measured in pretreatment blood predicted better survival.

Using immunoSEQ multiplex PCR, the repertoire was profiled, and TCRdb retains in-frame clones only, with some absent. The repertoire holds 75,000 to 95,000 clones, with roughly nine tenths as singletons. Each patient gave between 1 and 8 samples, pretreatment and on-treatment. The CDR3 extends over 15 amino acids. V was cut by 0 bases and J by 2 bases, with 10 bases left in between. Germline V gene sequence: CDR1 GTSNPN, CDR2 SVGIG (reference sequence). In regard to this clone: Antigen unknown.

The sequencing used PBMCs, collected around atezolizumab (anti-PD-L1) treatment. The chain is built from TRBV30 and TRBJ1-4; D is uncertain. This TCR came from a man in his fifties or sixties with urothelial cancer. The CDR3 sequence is CAWSVVGRTNEKLFF. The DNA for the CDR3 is TGTGCCTGGAGTGTAGTGGGGAGGACTAATGAAAAACTGTTTTTT.